This T cell receptor beta chain was recorded in a study of technical replicates of blood from a few donors. Here immunoSEQ multiplex PCR was the method, and the copy in TCRdb shows in-frame clones only, minus some. The sample holds almost 90,000 clones, approximately 95% seen once. The sequencing sample was made of T cells isolated from PBMCs. The TCR was taken from a human donor in good health.

DNA of the CDR3: TGTGCCTGGAGTACGGGACTGGAATATGGCTACACCTTC. Translated: CAWSTGLEYGYTF. The V gene is TRBV30, the J gene TRBJ1-2; D is possibly TRBD1 (5 bases). Germline lookup yields CDR1 GTSNPN and CDR2 SVGIG (reference sequence). The CDR3 has 13 amino acids. Trimming removed 2 bases from V and 5 bases from J, with 12 bases in between.